A selection of T cell receptor beta chains follows, all from one sample in a study of T cells in Graves' hyperthyroidism and ophthalmopathy. MiXCR was run by TCRdb on the multiplex PCR reads, yielding one entry per CDR3 protein. In the table there are approximately 600,000 distinct CDR3 sequences, less than 25% of which are singletons. The sample comprised blood. All receptors come from a man aged 25 to 40 with Graves' ophthalmopathy. Both conserved end residues are part of each CDR3. Each record gives: J gene, V gene, CDR3 length, D gene, clone size, CDR3 protein, CDR3 DNA. D genes are given only for firm matches. Expanded clones are given a class, and other clones once, few, many or no size at all.

TRBJ2-1	TRBV20-1	12	NA	many	CSARFRRNEQFF	TGCAGTGCTAGATTCAGGCGCAATGAGCAGTTCTTC
TRBJ2-7	TRBV7-2	16	TRBD1	NA	CASSRKPGQGGNEQYF	TGTGCCAGCAGCAGAAAGCCGGGACAGGGAGGGAACGAGCAGTACTTC
TRBJ2-5	TRBV6-1	17	TRBD2	many	CASSEQLAGTYQETQYF	TGTGCCAGCAGTGAACAACTAGCGGGAACCTACCAAGAGACCCAGTACTTC
TRBJ1-1	TRBV13	14	NA	few	CASSFGGVYTEAFF	TGTGCCAGCAGCTTCGGGGGGGTATACACTGAAGCTTTCTTT
TRBJ1-2	TRBV28	15	NA	few	CASSLSSGFPYGYTF	TGTGCCAGCAGTTTATCTAGCGGGTTCCCCTATGGCTACACCTTC
TRBJ2-3	TRBV7-2	19	NA	NA	CASSLVAIGRTFSTDTQYF	TGTGCCAGCAGCTTAGTGGCCATAGGCCGCACCTTTAGCACAGATACGCAGTATTTT
TRBJ2-1	TRBV12-3/TRBV12-4	12	TRBD2	many	CASSFSGNQQFF	TGTGCCAGCAGCTTTAGCGGGAATCAGCAGTTCTTC
TRBJ2-5	TRBV5-1	13	NA	NA	CASSLSRRETQYF	TGCGCCAGCAGCCTCTCTCGGAGGGAGACCCAGTACTTC
TRBJ1-4	TRBV20-1	15	TRBD1	few	CSASLNRGREGKLFF	TGCAGTGCTAGTCTAAACAGGGGGCGGGAAGGAAAACTGTTTTTT
TRBJ1-1	TRBV6-1	16	NA	NA	CASSPNSGTLNTEAFF	TGTGCCAGCAGCCCCAACTCTGGCACATTGAACACTGAAGCTTTCTTT
TRBJ2-1	TRBV30	13	TRBD2	NA	CAWTPGGGSEQFF	TGTGCCTGGACCCCTGGGGGGGGGTCGGAGCAGTTCTTC
TRBJ1-5	TRBV12-3/TRBV12-4	16	NA	NA	CASSLLLPDSNQPQHF	TGTGCCAGCAGCCTGCTACTCCCGGACAGCAATCAGCCCCAGCATTTT
TRBJ2-2	TRBV27	16	NA	few	CASSFYSPGTTGELFF	TGTGCCAGCAGTTTCTATTCACCAGGGACCACCGGGGAGCTGTTTTTT
TRBJ1-4	TRBV20-1	13	NA	few	CSARDMQHEKLFF	TGCAGTGCTAGAGATATGCAGCATGAAAAACTGTTTTTT
TRBJ2-4	TRBV28	16	TRBD1	few	CASRTDRGSIKNIQYF	TGTGCCAGCAGGACGGACAGGGGTTCAATCAAAAACATTCAGTACTTC
TRBJ2-1	TRBV5-1	14	NA	many	CASSLRQADNEQFF	TGCGCCAGCAGCTTGCGGCAGGCCGACAATGAGCAGTTCTTC
TRBJ2-7	TRBV11-2	15	NA	few	CASSFRDISAYEQYF	TGTGCCAGCAGCTTCCGGGACATCAGTGCCTACGAGCAGTACTTC
TRBJ2-7	TRBV28	14	NA	NA	CASTKGTSSYEQYF	TGTGCCAGCACCAAAGGGACTTCATCCTACGAGCAGTACTTC
TRBJ2-5	TRBV11-2	14	NA	many	CASSLRRTQETQYF	TGTGCCAGCAGCTTACGGCGGACCCAAGAGACCCAGTACTTC
TRBJ2-7	TRBV27	13	NA	many	CASSLSSGHEQYF	TGTGCCAGCAGTTTATCTAGCGGACACGAGCAGTACTTC
TRBJ1-2	TRBV11-3	14	TRBD1	many	CASSADRGIYGYTF	TGTGCCAGCAGCGCAGACAGGGGGATCTATGGCTACACCTTC